Presented here are 21 T cell receptor beta chains from one specimen sequenced in a study of cytomegalovirus exposure and HLA in healthy donors. Both 60 Vbeta primers and 13 Jbeta primers went into the PCR. The protocol was immunoSEQ multiplex PCR, while the TCRdb copy is restricted to in-frame clones and leaves out a portion. Of around 210,000 clones listed, about 88% are singletons. Input material: PBMCs. All receptors derive from a girl under 10 years old in good health and CMV-seronegative.

The V and J genes are TRBV14 and TRBJ1-4, with TRBD1 matching 7 bases. V gave up 3 bases and J gave up 4 bases; unmatched junction bases: 5. CDR1 is SGHDN and CDR2 is FVKESK in the germline V gene. This CDR3 has 15 amino acids. The CDR3 sequence is CASSHRQGFNEKLFF. CDR3 in DNA: TGTGCCAGCAGCCATAGACAGGGCTTTAATGAAAAACTGTTTTTT.

The chain employs TRBV2 and TRBJ1-5; TRBD1 matches 7 bases. Per germline, CDR1 SNHLY and CDR2 FYNNEI. Trimming took 4 bases from V and 4 from J; bases not matched to a gene: 4. This CDR3 has 14 amino acids. For the CDR3, the DNA is TGTGCCAGCAGTGGGCAGGGGGTGAATCAGCCCCAGCATTTT. Translation gives CASSGQGVNQPQHF.

The chain employs TRBV29-1 and TRBJ2-5, with 11 bases matching TRBD2. After removal of 1 base from V and 6 bases from J, the junction contained 7 bases not matched to a gene. The CDR3 is 15 amino acids. In germline, CDR1 is SQVTM, CDR2 ANQGSEA. The CDR3 nucleotides are TGCAGCGTTGAAGGCGGGACTAGCGGTTTGAAGACCCAGTACTTC. This sequence encodes CSVEGGTSGLKTQYF.

The chain joins TRBV29-1 to TRBJ1-2, with a weak D call TRBD1 (5 bases). Germline V CDR1 and CDR2: SQVTM, ANQGSEA. This CDR3 region has 13 residues. Trimming took off 0 bases at V and 8 bases at J, with 13 bases between the two ends. This CDR3 reads CSVEDETARGYTF. Written as DNA, the CDR3 is TGCAGCGTTGAAGATGAGACAGCCCGGGGCTACACCTTC.

The chain uses TRBV2 and TRBJ2-1; 7 nucleotides align to TRBD2. V was clipped by 2 bases and J by 4 bases; unmatched bases: 14. Germline V gene lookup returns CDR1 SNHLY and CDR2 FYNNEI. The CDR3 loop spans 18 amino acids. The CDR3 DNA is TGTGCCAGCAGTGAATCTCTCGGGGGAGGGACTGATTACAATGAGCAGTTCTTC. Translated: CASSESLGGGTDYNEQFF. The whole variable domain, filled in from reference TRBV2 and TRBJ2-1, reads EPEVTQTPSHQVTQMGQEVILRCVPISNHLYFYWYRQILGQKVEFLVSFYNNEISEKSEIFDDQFSVERPDGSNFTLKIRSTKLEDSAMYFCASSESLGGGTDYNEQFFGPGTRLTVL.

This clone was counted once. V is TRBV4-1 and J is TRBJ2-7; 9 bases match TRBD2. V lost 2 bases, J lost 2 bases, and 4 bases stayed unmatched. The CDR3 consists of 15 residues. Germline values: CDR1 MGHRA, CDR2 YSYEKL. DNA for the CDR3: TGCGCCAGCAGCCAACTAGCGGGGTTAACCTACGAGCAGTACTTC. It translates to CASSQLAGLTYEQYF.

This rearrangement joins TRBV5-4 to TRBJ2-7, with a weak D call TRBD2 (6 bases). The V end lost 2 bases, the J end lost 0 bases, and 12 bases lay between the germline ends. Germline values: CDR1 SGHNT, CDR2 YYREEE (reference sequence). This CDR3 is 15 amino acids long. The CDR3 spells CASSFGGLSSYEQYF. The CDR3 nucleotides are TGTGCCAGCAGCTTCGGGGGATTAAGCTCCTACGAGCAGTACTTC.

This sequence joins TRBV4-1 and TRBJ1-2; 8 nucleotides align to TRBD1. CDR3 size: 17 residues. The V gene end was trimmed by 4 bases and the J gene end by 5 bases; junction bases not matched to a gene: 15. CDR1 is MGHRA, CDR2 YSYEKL, per germline. The CDR3 here is CASSPTRQGIIEYGYTF. The CDR3 DNA is TGCGCCAGCAGCCCGACCCGACAGGGGATTATTGAGTATGGCTACACCTTC.

The chain has TRBV11-2 and TRBJ1-2; D may be TRBD1 (6 bases). The CDR3 runs to 14 residues. The V end was cut by 5 bases, the J end by 6 bases, with 16 bases between. From germline, CDR1 is SGHAT and CDR2 FQNNGV. The CDR3 region has the DNA TGTGCCAGCAGCGCCGGCAGGGGAGTGGATGGCTACACCTTC. Its translation: CASSAGRGVDGYTF.

This clone was observed a single time. The gene calls are TRBV6-5 and TRBJ1-2; D is possibly TRBD1 (5 bases). V lost 7 bases, J lost 3 bases, and 15 bases lay in between. The CDR3 is 14 residues long. Germline V gene sequence: CDR1 MNHEY, CDR2 SVGAGI. The DNA for the CDR3 is TGTGCCAGCACCTTGGGAGGGGAGGACTATGGCTACACCTTC. As protein: CASTLGGEDYGYTF.

The J gene is TRBJ1-6, the V gene TRBV20-1, with no clear D. V lost 0 bases to trimming and J lost 15 bases, with 9 bases between them. The CDR3 contains 11 residues. Per germline, CDR1 DFQATT and CDR2 SNEGSKA (reference sequence). CDR3 protein: CSARDLKHLHF. As DNA, the CDR3 is TGCAGTGCTAGAGATCTCAAGCACCTCCACTTT.

This clone was seen only once. V is TRBV5-5 and J is TRBJ2-3; 9 bases agree with TRBD1. With 3 bases clipped from V and 3 bases from J, the junction kept 8 bases outside the gene matches. Germline CDR1 and CDR2: SGHKS and YYEKEE (reference sequence). The CDR3 extends over 16 amino acids. The CDR3 nucleotides are TGTGCCAGCAGCTCCCGGACAGGGGTGGTGACAGATACGCAGTATTTT. It specifies CASSSRTGVVTDTQYF.

J is TRBJ2-5 and V is TRBV29-1, with 11 nucleotides matching TRBD2. CDR1 and CDR2 (germline): SQVTM, ANQGSEA. This CDR3 is built from 15 residues. The trim removed 6 bases at V and 2 bases at J, leaving 8 bases unmatched. CDR3 sequence: CSVDPGLAVQETQYF. The CDR3 bases are TGCAGCGTAGACCCGGGACTAGCGGTTCAAGAGACCCAGTACTTC. The whole variable domain, filled in from reference TRBV29-1 and TRBJ2-5, reads SAVISQKPSRDICQRGTSLTIQCQVDSQVTMMFWYRQQPGQSLTLIATANQGSEATYESGFVIDKFPISRPNLTFSTLTVSNMSPEDSSIYLCSVDPGLAVQETQYFGPGTRLLVL.

This clone is a singleton in its sample. CDR3 in DNA: TGTGCTAGTGGTTTGACTAAGAGCGGGAGAAACCACAATGAGCAGTTCTTC. This translates into CASGLTKSGRNHNEQFF. This chain joins TRBV12-5 and TRBJ2-1; 8 bases align to TRBD2. CDR3 length equals 17 residues. J gave up 5 bases and V 2 bases, and 11 bases lay outside the gene matches. CDR1 and CDR2 (germline): LGHNT, FRNRAP.

The CDR3 DNA reads TGTGCCAGCAGCCCTAGCGGGGGCCAAGAGACCCAGTACTTC. Translation: CASSPSGGQETQYF. The chain couples TRBV7-9 to TRBJ2-5, with 10 positions matching TRBD2. Germline V CDR1 and CDR2: SEHNR, FQNEAQ (reference sequence). This CDR3 is built from 14 residues. V shed 5 bases, J shed 1 base, and the junction held 1 base outside the gene matches.

The V and J genes are TRBV19 and TRBJ1-5; D is undetermined. Germline V lookup: CDR1 LNHDA, CDR2 SQIVND (reference sequence). There are 13 residues in the CDR3. Deletions cut 2 bases from V and 5 bases from J, with 7 bases between. CDR3 DNA sequence: TGTGCCAGTAGTATAACAGCTTATCAGCCCCAGCATTTT. It encodes CASSITAYQPQHF.

V usage is TRBV9 and J usage is TRBJ2-2, with 10 positions matching TRBD2. The J segment lost 1 base and the V segment lost 3 bases, leaving 0 bases of the junction unmatched. Per the germline V gene, CDR1 is SGDLS and CDR2 is YYNGEE. CDR3 length: 15 residues. CDR3 bases: TGTGCCAGCAGCGGACTAGCGGGGAACACCGGGGAGCTGTTTTTT. This sequence encodes CASSGLAGNTGELFF.

There are a few counts of this clone. V is TRBV19 and J is TRBJ1-2; no reliable D call. The germline V gene encodes CDR1 LNHDA and CDR2 SQIVND (reference sequence). This CDR3 spans 12 amino acids. V lost 9 bases and J lost 5, with 13 bases in between. The CDR3 DNA sequence: TGTGCCAGCACATTGGGCAGATATGGCTACACCTTC. Protein: CASTLGRYGYTF. Filled out from reference TRBV19 and TRBJ1-2, the complete variable domain reads DGGITQSPKYLFRKEGQNVTLSCEQNLNHDAMYWYRQDPGQGLRLIYYSQIVNDFQKGDIAEGYSVSREKKESFPLTVTSAQKNPTAFYLCASTLGRYGYTFGSGTRLTVV.

The chain combines TRBV4-2 with TRBJ2-7; TRBD2 matches at 12 bases. This CDR3 spans 16 amino acids. CDR1 and CDR2 (germline): LGHNA, YNFKEQ. V lost 4 bases, J lost 0 bases, and 4 bases stayed unmatched. CDR3 loop: CASSPGTSGPSYEQYF. CDR3 nucleotides: TGTGCCAGCAGCCCAGGGACTAGCGGGCCCTCCTACGAGCAGTACTTC.

This clone was recorded a few times. The chain recombines TRBV6-1 with TRBJ1-4, with D perhaps matching TRBD1 (5 bases). V was pared by 2 bases and J by 5 bases, with 15 bases between. The CDR3 runs 16 residues. Germline V gene sequence: CDR1 MNHNS, CDR2 SASEGT. The CDR3 region is CASSELAGPANEKLFF. CDR3 coding DNA: TGTGCCAGCAGTGAACTGGCGGGGCCGGCGAATGAAAAACTGTTTTTT.

The rearrangement uses TRBV7-9 and TRBJ2-2, with 7 bases lining up with TRBD1. CDR3 size: 17 residues. Germline trimming cut 5 bases from V and 5 bases from J; bases unmatched to any gene: 14. Germline CDR1 is SEHNR and CDR2 is FQNEAQ (reference sequence). In DNA form, the CDR3 reads TGTGCCAGCAGCCGGGACAGTACGTTTAGGCGGACCGGGGAGCTGTTTTTT. This encodes CASSRDSTFRRTGELFF.